The following is a TCR beta chain sequence with its context. The antigen remains unidentified. The data originate from a study of cytotoxic CD8 clonotypes in ibrutinib-treated CLL. Looking at the study overall: Results showed about 24 partial and 2 complete responses; following median approximately 69 months, approximately 15 remained remitted, about 12 advanced. Response specimens were obtained following a median treatment duration of about twelve months, with a range of 6 to 36. Each sample contained, on average, under 260,000 productive templates and roughly 100,000 productive rearrangements.

Study-level results: The study found clonality rose at ibrutinib response, then fell toward baseline at progression.

Germline values: CDR1 SGDLS, CDR2 YYNGEE. The CDR3 runs 12 residues. V shed 3 bases and J shed 2 bases, with 4 bases lying between them. Clones were sequenced by immunoSEQ multiplex PCR, and TCRdb holds only the in-frame ones, with some missing. The table includes roughly 150,000 clones, more than 70% detected once. This TCR derives from a human donor with chronic lymphocytic leukemia. The V call is TRBV9, the J call TRBJ2-3; D unresolved. The starting material was PBMCs, obtained at disease progression, from a patient treated with ibrutinib. The CDR3 region has the DNA TGTGCCAGCAGCGAAATCACAGATACGCAGTATTTT. Translation: CASSEITDTQYF.